Given below is one TCR beta chain in context. Its antigen remains unknown. This sample was taken from a study of T cell responses to AZD1222 COVID-19 vaccine. Findings and caveats of the study: Two AZD1222 administrations were followed by greater Spike-specific TCR breadth and depth. Baseline seropositivity characterized only a handful of AZD1222 recipients.

Using immunoSEQ multiplex PCR, the repertoire was profiled, and TCRdb retains in-frame clones only, with some absent. Of tens of thousands of clones in the sample, over 75% were seen once. Germline V lookup: CDR1 SQVTM, CDR2 ANQGSEA. The J segment lost 6 bases and the V segment lost 5 bases, leaving 13 bases of the junction unmatched. The CDR3 is 15 amino acids. J is TRBJ2-1 and V is TRBV29-1; 7 nucleotides match TRBD2. The sequence was collected from an adult in good health. Sample: peripheral blood, taken on day 0 of AZD1222 vaccination. CDR3 coding DNA: TGCAGCGTTAATGGGCGGGAGCCTTTTGGCAATGAGCAGTTCTTC. Residues: CSVNGREPFGNEQFF.